The entry below describes one TCR beta chain. These data come from a study of blood T cell repertoires in COVID-19. Study details: Both acute and convalescent COVID-19 samples were obtained from the United States, Italy and Spain. In each case, the material was cDNA or gDNA derived from T cells, B-cell-depleted T cells, or PBMCs.

The CDR3 has 14 residues. Germline V gives CDR1 SNHLY, CDR2 FYNNEI. The ends lost 10 bases at V and 7 bases at J; junction bases unmatched: 15. In the study's own analysis: Amplification of reference gene primers provided the estimated nucleated cell counts. Assay: immunoSEQ multiplex PCR; the TCRdb copy retains only in-frame clones and omits some. That table is the source of V, J and clone size, and D and trimming were worked out from the DNA. The top ten hold about 10% of the sample, which has around 140,000 clones, over 80% seen once. The clonotype comes from a man in his 60s with active or convalescent COVID-19. Sequenced sample: peripheral blood. The chain uses TRBV2 and TRBJ1-1, with 7 positions matching TRBD1. The CDR3 here is CATHLTGVIREAFF. In DNA form, the CDR3 reads TGTGCCACTCACCTCACAGGGGTCATACGTGAAGCTTTCTTT.